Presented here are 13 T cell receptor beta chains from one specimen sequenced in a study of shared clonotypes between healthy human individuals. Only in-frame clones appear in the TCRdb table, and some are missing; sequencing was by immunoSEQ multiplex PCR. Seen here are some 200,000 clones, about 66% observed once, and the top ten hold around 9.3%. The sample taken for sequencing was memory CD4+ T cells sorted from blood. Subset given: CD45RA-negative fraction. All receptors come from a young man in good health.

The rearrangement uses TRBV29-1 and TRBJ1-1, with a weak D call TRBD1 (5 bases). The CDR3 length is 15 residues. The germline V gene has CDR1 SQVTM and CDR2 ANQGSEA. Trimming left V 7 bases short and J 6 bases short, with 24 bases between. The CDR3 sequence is CSAGPGWGISSEAFF. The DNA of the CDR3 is TGCAGCGCCGGCCCCGGGTGGGGCATTTCTTCTGAAGCTTTCTTT.

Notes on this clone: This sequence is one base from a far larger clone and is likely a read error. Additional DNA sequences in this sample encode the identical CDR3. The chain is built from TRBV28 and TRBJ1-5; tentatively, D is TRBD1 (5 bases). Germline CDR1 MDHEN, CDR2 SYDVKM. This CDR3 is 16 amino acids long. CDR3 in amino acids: CATIAGGRDSNQPQHF. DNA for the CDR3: TGTGCTACCATAGCCGGGGGGAGAGATAGCAATCAGCCCCAGCATTTT.

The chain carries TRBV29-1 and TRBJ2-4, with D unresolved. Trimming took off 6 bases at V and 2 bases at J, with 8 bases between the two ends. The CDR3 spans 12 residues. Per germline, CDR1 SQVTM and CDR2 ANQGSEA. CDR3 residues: CSVYVSKNIQYF. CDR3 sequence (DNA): TGCAGCGTGTATGTTTCCAAAAACATTCAGTACTTC.

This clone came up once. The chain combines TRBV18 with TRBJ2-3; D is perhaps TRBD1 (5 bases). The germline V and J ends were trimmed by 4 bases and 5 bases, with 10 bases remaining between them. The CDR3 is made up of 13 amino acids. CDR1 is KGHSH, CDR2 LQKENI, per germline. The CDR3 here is CASSRQKVDTQYF. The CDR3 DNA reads TGTGCCAGCTCACGACAGAAGGTAGATACGCAGTATTTT.

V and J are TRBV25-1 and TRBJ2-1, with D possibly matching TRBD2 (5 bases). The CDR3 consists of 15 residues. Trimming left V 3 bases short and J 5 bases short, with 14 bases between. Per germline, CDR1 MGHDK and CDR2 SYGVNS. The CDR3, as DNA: TGTGCCAGCAGTGAGGTCTTGCCCGGGGACAATGAGCAGTTCTTC. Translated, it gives CASSEVLPGDNEQFF.

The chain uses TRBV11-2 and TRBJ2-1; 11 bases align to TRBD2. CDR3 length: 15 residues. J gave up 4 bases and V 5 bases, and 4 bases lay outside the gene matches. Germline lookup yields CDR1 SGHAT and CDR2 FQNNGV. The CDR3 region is CASSVTSGSYNEQFF. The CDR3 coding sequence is TGTGCCAGCAGCGTCACTAGCGGGAGTTACAATGAGCAGTTCTTC. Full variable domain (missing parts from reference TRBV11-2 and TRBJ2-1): EAGVAQSPRYKIIEKRQSVAFWCNPISGHATLYWYQQILGQGPKLLIQFQNNGVVDDSQLPKDRFSAERLKGVDSTLKIQPAKLEDSAVYLCASSVTSGSYNEQFFGPGTRLTVL.

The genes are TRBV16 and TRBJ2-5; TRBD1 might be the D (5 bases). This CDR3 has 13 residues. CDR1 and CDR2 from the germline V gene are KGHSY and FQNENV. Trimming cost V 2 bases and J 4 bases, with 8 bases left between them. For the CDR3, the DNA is TGTGCCAGCAGCCAAGGGGCTGGAGAGACCCAGTACTTC. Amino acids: CASSQGAGETQYF.

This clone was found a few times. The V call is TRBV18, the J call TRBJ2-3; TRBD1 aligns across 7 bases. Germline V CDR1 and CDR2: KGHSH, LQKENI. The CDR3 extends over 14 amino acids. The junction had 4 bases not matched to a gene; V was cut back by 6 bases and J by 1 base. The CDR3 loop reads CASSPTGGTDTQYF. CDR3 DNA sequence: TGTGCCAGCTCCCCCACAGGGGGCACAGATACGCAGTATTTT.

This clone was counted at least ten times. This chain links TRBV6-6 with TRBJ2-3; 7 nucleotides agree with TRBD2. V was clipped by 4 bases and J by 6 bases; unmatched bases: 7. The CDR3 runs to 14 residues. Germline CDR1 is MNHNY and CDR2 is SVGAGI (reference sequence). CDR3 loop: CASSFREVADTQYF. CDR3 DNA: TGTGCCAGCAGTTTTCGGGAGGTCGCGGATACGCAGTATTTT.

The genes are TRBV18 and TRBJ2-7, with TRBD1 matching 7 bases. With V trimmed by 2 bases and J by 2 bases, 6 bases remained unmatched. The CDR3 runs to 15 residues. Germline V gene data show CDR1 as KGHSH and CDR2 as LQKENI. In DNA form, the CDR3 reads TGTGCCAGCTCACCAAGAGGGACAGAACCCTACGAGCAGTACTTC. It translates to CASSPRGTEPYEQYF.

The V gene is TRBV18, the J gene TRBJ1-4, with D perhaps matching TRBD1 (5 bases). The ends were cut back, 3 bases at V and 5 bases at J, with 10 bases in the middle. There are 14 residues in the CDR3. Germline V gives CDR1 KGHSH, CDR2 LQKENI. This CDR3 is CASSPGLGNEKLFF. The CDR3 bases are TGTGCCAGCTCACCGGGACTGGGAAATGAAAAACTGTTTTTT.

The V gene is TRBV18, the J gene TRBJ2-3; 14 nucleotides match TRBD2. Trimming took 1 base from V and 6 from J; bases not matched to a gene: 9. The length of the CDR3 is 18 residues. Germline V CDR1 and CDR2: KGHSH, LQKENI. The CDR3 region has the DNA TGTGCCAGCTCACCACTGGGACTAGCGGGAGTACGCGCGGATACGCAGTATTTT. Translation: CASSPLGLAGVRADTQYF.

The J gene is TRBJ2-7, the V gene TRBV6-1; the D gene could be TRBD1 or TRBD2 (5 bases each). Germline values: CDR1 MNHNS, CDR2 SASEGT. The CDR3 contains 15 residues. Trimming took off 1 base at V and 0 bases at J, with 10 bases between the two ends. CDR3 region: CASSEGGTSSYEQYF. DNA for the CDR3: TGTGCCAGCAGTGAAGGGGGGACGAGCTCCTACGAGCAGTACTTC.